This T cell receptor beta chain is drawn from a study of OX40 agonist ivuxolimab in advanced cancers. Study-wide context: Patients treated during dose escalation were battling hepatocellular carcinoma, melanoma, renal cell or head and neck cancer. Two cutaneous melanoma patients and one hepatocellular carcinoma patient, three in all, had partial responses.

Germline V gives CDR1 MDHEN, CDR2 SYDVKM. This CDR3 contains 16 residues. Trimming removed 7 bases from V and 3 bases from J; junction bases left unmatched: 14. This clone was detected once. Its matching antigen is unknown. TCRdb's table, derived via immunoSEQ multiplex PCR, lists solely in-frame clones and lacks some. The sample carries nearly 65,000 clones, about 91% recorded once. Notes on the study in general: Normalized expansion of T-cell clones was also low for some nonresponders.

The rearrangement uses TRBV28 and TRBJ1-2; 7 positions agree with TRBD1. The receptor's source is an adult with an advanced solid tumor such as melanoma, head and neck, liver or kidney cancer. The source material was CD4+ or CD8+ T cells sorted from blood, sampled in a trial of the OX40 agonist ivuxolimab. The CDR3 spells CASTKTGAGGDYGYTF. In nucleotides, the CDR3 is TGTGCCAGCACCAAAACCGGGGCAGGGGGTGACTATGGCTACACCTTC.